This T cell receptor (beta chain) was identified in a study of cytomegalovirus exposure and HLA in healthy donors. The germline V gene encodes CDR1 SGHKS and CDR2 YYEKEE (reference sequence). The CDR3 sequence is 17 residues long. V trimming: 4 bases; J trimming: 8 bases; junction bases outside the gene matches: 14. General study results and limits: Likely technical artifact: a cluster of highly shared sequence variants.

This clone was observed a handful of times. No antigen is known for it. Vbeta (60) and Jbeta (13) primers were used in the PCR. Measured with immunoSEQ multiplex PCR; TCRdb has only the in-frame clones, and not every one. Of roughly 100,000 clones listed, roughly two thirds are singletons. The source of this sequence is a female donor in good health and CMV-seronegative. The sample comprised PBMCs. J is TRBJ2-2 and V is TRBV5-5, with 10 bases lining up with TRBD1. CDR3 region: CASSPLPGTGARGELFF. DNA for the CDR3: TGTGCCAGCAGCCCCCTTCCGGGGACAGGGGCTAGGGGGGAGCTGTTTTTT.